This TCR beta chain was sequenced for a study of breast tumors, draining lymph nodes, adjacent tissues. Axillary draining lymph nodes of breast cancer patients supplied the node samples. Broader study findings: Findings are consistent with lymph node origin and intratumoral expansion of most tumor T cells.

TCRdb analysed the multiplex PCR reads with MiXCR anew, one entry per CDR3 protein. The sample comprises approximately 120,000 distinct CDR3 sequences, 21% of which are singletons, and 2.2% rests with the top ten. At least ten counts were recorded for this clonotype. Its cognate antigen is unknown. Germline values: CDR1 MRHNA, CDR2 SNTAGT. This CDR3 is 13 amino acids long. Deletions cut 2 bases from V and 12 bases from J, with 14 bases between. Specimen: axillary lymph node tissue. The chain links TRBV6-4 to TRBJ2-1; D might be TRBD2 (6 bases). The source of this sequence is a female donor with breast cancer. Some clones in this sample may be carry-over from other donors' samples. The CDR3 DNA reads as TGTGCCAGCAGTGACACCCAGGGAGGTAGGCAGTTCTTC. Amino acids: CASSDTQGGRQFF.